This T cell receptor beta chain was profiled in a study of blood T cell repertoires in COVID-19. Background on the study: Samples representing acute and convalescent COVID-19 were sourced from the United States, Italy and Spain. T cells, B-cell-depleted T cells, or PBMCs supplied cDNA or gDNA.

Germline V gives CDR1 SNHLY, CDR2 FYNNEI. This CDR3 comprises 14 residues. V was trimmed by 11 bases and J by 7 bases, leaving 18 bases between them. Authors' methods: Amplified reference gene primers provided the basis for estimating nucleated cell counts. Clones were sequenced by immunoSEQ multiplex PCR, and TCRdb holds only the in-frame ones, with some missing. That table is the source of V, J and clone size, and D and trimming were worked out from the DNA. The sample consists of some 67,000 clones, around nine tenths of them appearing once. The receptor's source is a woman older than 75 with acute or convalescent COVID-19. Sequencing input: peripheral blood. This chain joins TRBV2 and TRBJ1-6, with a possible D match to TRBD1 (5 bases). The chain's CDR3 is CAGGVGMRNSPLHF. The CDR3 coding sequence is TGTGCCGGAGGGGTGGGAATGAGGAATTCACCCCTCCACTTT.